The present TCR beta chain was sequenced within a study of cytomegalovirus exposure and HLA in healthy donors. General observations from the study: Later analysis revealed greater clonal expansion in HLA-associated TCR beta chains than in equally common others.

PCR used 60 Vbeta primers and 13 Jbeta primers. Sequencing used immunoSEQ multiplex PCR; TCRdb keeps in-frame clones, though not all of them. The top ten hold about 3.9% of the sample, which has about 120,000 clones, under 90% seen once. V shed 3 bases, J shed 1 base, and the junction held 1 base outside the gene matches. The CDR3 runs 17 residues. Germline CDR1 reads SGHDT; CDR2 reads YYEEEE. The donors were healthy bone marrow donors. Worth noting for this clone: Its matching antigen is unknown.

The sequence came from a woman in her twenties or thirties in good health and CMV-seronegative. The chain is built from TRBV5-6 and TRBJ2-1, with 16 bases lining up with TRBD2. The specimen was PBMCs. Here the CDR3 reads CASSSGLAGGSYNEQFF. Written as DNA, the CDR3 is TGTGCCAGCAGCTCGGGACTAGCGGGAGGGTCCTACAATGAGCAGTTCTTC.